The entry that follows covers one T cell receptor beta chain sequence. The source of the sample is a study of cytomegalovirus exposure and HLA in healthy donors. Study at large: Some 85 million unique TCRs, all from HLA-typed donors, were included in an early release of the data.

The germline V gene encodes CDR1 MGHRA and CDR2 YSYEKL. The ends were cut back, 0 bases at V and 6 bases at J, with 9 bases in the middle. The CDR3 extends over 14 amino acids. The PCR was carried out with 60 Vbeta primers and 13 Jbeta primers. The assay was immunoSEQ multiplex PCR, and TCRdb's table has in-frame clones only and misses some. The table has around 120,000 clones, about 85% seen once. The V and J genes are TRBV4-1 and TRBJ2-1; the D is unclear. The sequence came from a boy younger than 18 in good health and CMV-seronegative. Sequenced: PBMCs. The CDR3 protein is CASSQEGEINEQFF. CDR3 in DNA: TGCGCCAGCAGCCAAGAAGGAGAAATCAATGAGCAGTTCTTC.